A single sample gave rise to the 17 T cell receptor beta chains below, sequenced in a study of STAT5B mutations in CD4+ large granular lymphocyte leukemia. Assay used: immunoSEQ multiplex PCR; TCRdb lists only in-frame clones, some missing. The sample carries about 23,000 clones, 79% recorded once. The sequencing input was CD4+ T cells from blood buffy coats. Every receptor here comes from a human donor in good health.

Details on this clone: The junction departs from the called germline gene at one end, perhaps through a read error. This sequence joins TRBV5-1 and TRBJ1-1; TRBD1 might be the D (6 bases). Germline CDR1 and CDR2: SGHRS and YFSETQ. This CDR3 contains 14 residues. CDR3 residues: CANSLVGGRTEAFF. CDR3 coding DNA: TGCGCCAACAGCTTGGTAGGGGGGAGGACTGAAGCTTTCTTT.

The chain has TRBV11-2 and TRBJ2-5, with D unclear. The V gene's germline CDR1 is SGHAT and CDR2 FQNNGV. V dropped 2 bases and J dropped 4 bases, with 11 bases sitting between them. CDR3 length: 14 residues. CDR3 loop: CASSLNSGPETQYF. In DNA, the CDR3 is TGTGCCAGCAGCTTAAATTCGGGCCCAGAGACCCAGTACTTC.

The rearrangement joins TRBV6-6 to TRBJ2-7, with 7 positions matching TRBD1. Germline trimming cut 4 bases from V and 2 bases from J; bases unmatched to any gene: 8. This CDR3 is 15 amino acids long. Germline V gives CDR1 MNHNY, CDR2 SVGAGI (reference sequence). For the CDR3, the DNA is TGTGCCAGCAGTTTCGGACAGGACAGGCCCTACGAGCAGTACTTC. Translation: CASSFGQDRPYEQYF.

The chain carries TRBV7-2 and TRBJ2-5; no reliable D call. With the DNA end fitting TRBJ2-7 better, the J assignment may be wrong. CDR3 length equals 15 residues. Germline V gene lookup returns CDR1 SGHTA and CDR2 FQGNSA. CDR3 loop: CASSSRTGPSYEQYF. In DNA form, the CDR3 reads TGTGCCAGCAGCTCGCGGACCGGGCCCAGCTACGAGCAGTACTTC.

The V gene is TRBV4-1, the J gene TRBJ2-1; a possible D gene is TRBD2 (6 bases). The germline V and J ends were trimmed by 8 bases and 6 bases, with 35 bases remaining between them. Germline V gene lookup returns CDR1 MGHRA and CDR2 YSYEKL. This CDR3 region has 20 residues. CDR3 coding DNA: TGCGCCAGCGCCAGATCTGCGATCGAGGGACTCCCCGCCATCAGCAATGAGCAGTTCTTC. Residues: CASARSAIEGLPAISNEQFF.

J is TRBJ2-3 and V is TRBV15, with 8 bases that match TRBD2. With 1 base clipped from V and 5 bases from J, the junction kept 5 bases outside the gene matches. CDR3 length equals 15 residues. The germline V gene encodes CDR1 LNHNV and CDR2 YYDKDF (reference sequence). The CDR3 reads CATSRAPGGGDTQYF. The CDR3 DNA sequence: TGTGCCACCAGCAGAGCCCCGGGGGGGGGAGATACGCAGTATTTT.

This chain joins TRBV6-9 and TRBJ2-7, with D perhaps assigned TRBD1 or TRBD2 (5 bases each). The germline V gene encodes CDR1 MNHGY and CDR2 SVAAGI. The CDR3 runs 15 residues. Trimming took off 3 bases at V and 3 bases at J, with 15 bases between the two ends. The CDR3 sequence is CASSYAGTFIYEQYF. The CDR3, as DNA: TGTGCCAGCAGTTACGCAGGGACGTTTATCTACGAGCAGTACTTC.

The chain links TRBV11-2 to TRBJ1-1, with a possible D match to TRBD1 (5 bases). Germline CDR1 SGHAT, CDR2 FQNNGV. V was cut by 1 base and J by 5 bases, with 17 bases left in between. CDR3 length: 16 amino acids. CDR3 residues: CASSLGLGDDRTEAFF. The CDR3 region has the DNA TGTGCCAGCAGCTTAGGTCTAGGGGACGATAGGACTGAAGCTTTCTTT.

The chain employs TRBV5-4 and TRBJ1-2, with 8 positions matching TRBD1. Germline CDR1 reads SGHNT; CDR2 reads YYREEE (reference sequence). This CDR3 contains 15 residues. The ends lost 4 bases at V and 4 bases at J; junction bases unmatched: 9. This chain's CDR3 is CASSPGTGGPYGYTF. CDR3 bases: TGTGCCAGCAGCCCCGGGACAGGAGGACCCTATGGCTACACCTTC.

The chain has TRBV4-1 and TRBJ1-4; no clear D gene. The CDR3 totals 13 residues. The germline V and J ends were trimmed by 0 bases and 7 bases, with 6 bases remaining between them. Per the germline V gene, CDR1 is MGHRA and CDR2 is YSYEKL. The CDR3 DNA sequence: TGCGCCAGCAGCCAAGATCAGGCTGAAAAACTGTTTTTT. Translated: CASSQDQAEKLFF.

The chain carries TRBV11-3 and TRBJ2-2; 7 positions match TRBD1. Germline lookup yields CDR1 SGHNT and CDR2 YENEEA. The CDR3 has 16 amino acids. With V trimmed by 5 bases and J by 0 bases, 6 bases remained unmatched. This CDR3 is CASSLDRSTNTGELFF. The CDR3 nucleotides are TGTGCCAGCAGCCTGGACAGGAGCACGAACACCGGGGAGCTGTTTTTT.

The chain couples TRBV11-2 to TRBJ2-2; D ambiguous. CDR1 is SGHAT and CDR2 is FQNNGV in the germline V gene. V was shortened by 4 bases and J by 4 bases, with 7 bases between the two germline ends. The length of the CDR3 is 13 residues. For the CDR3, the DNA is TGTGCCAGCAGCTCAGCCGTCACCGGGGAGCTGTTTTTT. Translated: CASSSAVTGELFF.

The chain combines TRBV28 with TRBJ1-2; D is uncertain. The CDR3 length is 12 residues. CDR1 is MDHEN, CDR2 SYDVKM, per germline. V was trimmed by 6 bases and J by 8 bases, leaving 13 bases between them. The CDR3 region is CASSLSGWGYTF. The CDR3 DNA reads as TGTGCCAGCAGCCTAAGTGGTTGGGGCTACACCTTC.

This chain's CDR3 is CASSEGTSGQETQYF. The CDR3 region has the DNA TGTGCCAGCAGTGAAGGGACTAGCGGCCAAGAGACCCAGTACTTC. V and J are TRBV6-1 and TRBJ2-5, with 10 bases that match TRBD2. The CDR3 runs 15 residues. V gave up 1 base and J gave up 1 base; unmatched junction bases: 0. Germline V gene sequence: CDR1 MNHNS, CDR2 SASEGT.

The V gene is TRBV28, the J gene TRBJ2-5, with 9 bases identical to TRBD1. The CDR3 is made up of 17 amino acids. Looked up from germline, CDR1 is MDHEN and CDR2 is SYDVKM. The J segment lost 5 bases and the V segment lost 4 bases, leaving 14 bases of the junction unmatched. The CDR3: CASSSLGQGRILETQYF. The DNA for the CDR3 is TGTGCCAGCAGTTCACTCGGACAGGGGAGAATTTTGGAGACCCAGTACTTC.

The chain couples TRBV9 to TRBJ1-4; D may be TRBD1 (5 bases). Germline CDR1 and CDR2: SGDLS and YYNGEE. The CDR3 sequence is 16 residues long. V was pared by 0 bases and J by 8 bases, with 17 bases between. CDR3 DNA sequence: TGTGCCAGCAGCGTAGACGGGGTACCGGGGGACGAAAAACTGTTTTTT. It codes for CASSVDGVPGDEKLFF.

The chain recombines TRBV2 with TRBJ1-5; 8 bases agree with TRBD1. Germline V lookup: CDR1 SNHLY, CDR2 FYNNEI. This CDR3 region has 15 residues. Losses at the gene ends were 6 bases for V and 4 bases for J; bases not matched to a gene: 8. CDR3 bases: TGTGCCAGCAGGGCGGGACAGGTAGCAAATCAGCCCCAGCATTTT. Translated, it gives CASRAGQVANQPQHF.